The 10 T cell receptor beta chains reported below all come from one sample, sequenced in a study of blood T cell repertoires in COVID-19. Only in-frame clones appear in the TCRdb table, and some are missing; sequencing was by immunoSEQ multiplex PCR. The table includes 150,000 or so clones, approximately 85% detected once. Sequencing was carried out using peripheral blood. All receptors come from a man in his sixties with COVID-19, enrolled during active disease.

The chain links TRBV7-9 to TRBJ2-1, with D possibly being TRBD1 (5 bases). This CDR3 has 14 residues. The germline gives CDR1 SEHNR, CDR2 FQNEAQ (reference sequence). Deletions cut 3 bases from V and 0 bases from J, with 6 bases between. CDR3 coding DNA: TGTGCCAGCAGCTTCCAGGGCTCCTACAATGAGCAGTTCTTC. Residues: CASSFQGSYNEQFF. Filled out from reference TRBV7-9 and TRBJ2-1, the complete variable domain reads DTGVSQNPRHKITKRGQNVTFRCDPISEHNRLYWYRQTLGQGPEFLTYFQNEAQLEKSRLLSDRFSAERPKGSFSTLEIQRTEQGDSAMYLCASSFQGSYNEQFFGPGTRLTVL.

V usage is TRBV7-9 and J usage is TRBJ1-2; 8 bases map to TRBD1. CDR1 is SEHNR and CDR2 is FQNEAQ in the germline V gene (reference sequence). V shed 1 base and J 8 bases; nucleotides not matched to a gene: 3. CDR3 length equals 13 residues. CDR3 residues: CASSLDRGDGYTF. The DNA of the CDR3 is TGTGCCAGCAGCTTAGACAGGGGGGACGGCTACACCTTC.

CDR3 amino acids: CASSLDQLEAFF. DNA for the CDR3: TGTGCCAGCAGCTTAGACCAGTTAGAAGCTTTCTTT. V gene TRBV7-9 combines with J gene TRBJ1-1, with no clear D. Germline CDR1 is SEHNR and CDR2 is FQNEAQ (reference sequence). The CDR3 has 12 residues. V was pared by 1 base and J by 8 bases, with 8 bases between.

The gene calls are TRBV12-3 or TRBV12-4 and TRBJ1-5; no reliable D call. The germline V and J ends were trimmed by 6 bases and 3 bases, with 9 bases remaining between them. The CDR3 consists of 13 residues. This CDR3 is CASRLTLNQPQHF. CDR3 coding DNA: TGTGCCAGCAGGCTGACTCTCAATCAGCCCCAGCATTTT.

The chain links TRBV4-3 to TRBJ1-4, with D unclear. This CDR3 has 15 amino acids. Germline loops: CDR1 LGHNA, CDR2 YSLEER. V was shortened by 4 bases and J by 0 bases, with 9 bases between the two germline ends. CDR3 in amino acids: CASSPQIATNEKLFF. In DNA form, the CDR3 reads TGCGCCAGCAGCCCCCAGATTGCAACTAATGAAAAACTGTTTTTT.

The chain combines TRBV7-2 with TRBJ2-1, with D perhaps matching TRBD1 (5 bases). V was trimmed by 1 base and J by 5 bases, leaving 12 bases between them. The germline CDR1 and CDR2 sequences are SGHTA and FQGNSA. The CDR3 spans 15 residues. This CDR3 reads CASSLGWAGNNEQFF. The DNA of the CDR3 is TGTGCCAGCAGCTTAGGATGGGCAGGGAACAATGAGCAGTTCTTC.

This clone was observed a few times. The V and J genes are TRBV5-4 and TRBJ2-7, with TRBD1 identical over 7 bases. The CDR3 has 14 residues. Germline CDR1 and CDR2: SGHNT and YYREEE (reference sequence). V shed 4 bases, J shed 4 bases, and the junction held 8 bases outside the gene matches. The CDR3 reads CASSAGQALYEQYF. For the CDR3, the DNA is TGTGCCAGCAGCGCCGGACAGGCGTTGTACGAGCAGTACTTC.

This clone appeared a few times. Mismatch with germline at one junction end may stem from a read error. CDR3 coding DNA: TGTGCTAGCAGCCAAACAGTGAACACTGAAGCTTTCTTT. Translated, it gives CASSQTVNTEAFF. This sequence joins TRBV7-7 and TRBJ1-1; D remains ambiguous. Germline V gene data show CDR1 as SSHAT and CDR2 as FNYEAQ (reference sequence). The CDR3 is made up of 13 amino acids.

The rearrangement uses TRBV9 and TRBJ1-1; D is undetermined. Trimming stripped 2 bases from V and 1 base from J, with 12 bases between. Germline CDR1 SGDLS, CDR2 YYNGEE. CDR3 size: 15 residues. The CDR3: CASSVMAGGNTEAFF. DNA of the CDR3: TGTGCCAGCAGCGTGATGGCGGGCGGGAACACTGAAGCTTTCTTT.

About this clone itself: The sample carries other DNA sequences with the same CDR3. The genes are TRBV6-2 or TRBV6-3 and TRBJ2-2; either TRBD1 or TRBD2 may supply D (7 bases each). Trimming left V 6 bases short and J 4 bases short, with 12 bases between. Germline V gene lookup returns CDR1 MNHEY and CDR2 SVGEGT. The CDR3 is made up of 14 amino acids. CDR3 in DNA: TGTGCCAGCAGCCCAGGGGGGGGCACCGGGGAGCTGTTTTTT. Amino acid sequence: CASSPGGGTGELFF.